The 32 T cell receptor beta chains presented below share a single source sample, sequenced in a study of T cells in localized non-small cell lung cancer. The table came from immunoSEQ multiplex PCR; TCRdb's copy has only in-frame clones and leaves some out. The data show tens of thousands of clones, with roughly 86% seen just once and approximately 3.5% held by the top ten. Sequenced here: peripheral blood, sampled before any cancer treatment. These receptor sequences come from a man aged 18 to 50 with stage I lung adenocarcinoma.

The chain is built from TRBV11-1 and TRBJ2-3; 10 bases are a match to TRBD2. This CDR3 is 18 amino acids long. V shed 0 bases and J 0 bases; nucleotides not matched to a gene: 6. Germline CDR1 and CDR2: SGHAT and FQDESV (reference sequence). In DNA, the CDR3 is TGTGCCAGCAGCTTAGCGCGAGTAGCGGGGGGAAGCACAGATACGCAGTATTTT. This codes for CASSLARVAGGSTDTQYF.

This sequence joins TRBV10-2 and TRBJ1-6; D perhaps matches TRBD1 (5 bases). The CDR3 spans 13 residues. V lost 0 bases to trimming and J lost 13 bases, with 10 bases between them. Germline-derived CDR1 and CDR2 are WSHSY and SAAADI. The CDR3 DNA follows: TGCGCCAGCAGTGAGTCTAACGGGGGTCCCCTCCACTTT. Its translation is CASSESNGGPLHF.

This chain uses TRBV2 with TRBJ1-2; 9 nucleotides agree with TRBD1. The V segment lost 6 bases and the J segment 4 bases; nucleotides outside the gene matches: 9. The CDR3 length is 15 residues. CDR1 SNHLY and CDR2 FYNNEI come from the germline V gene. Here the CDR3 reads CASSPGQGDTYGYTF. DNA for the CDR3: TGTGCCAGCAGCCCGGGACAGGGAGATACCTATGGCTACACCTTC.

This clone has a handful of counts. This chain links TRBV6-1 with TRBJ1-1, with TRBD1 matching 7 bases. V shed 5 bases, J shed 4 bases, and the junction held 4 bases outside the gene matches. Germline V gene sequence: CDR1 MNHNS, CDR2 SASEGT. The CDR3 length is 13 residues. The CDR3 DNA reads as TGTGCCAGCAGTCTGACAGGGATCACTGAAGCTTTCTTT. Translation gives CASSLTGITEAFF.

The J gene is TRBJ1-1, the V gene TRBV18; no firm D call. The germline V and J ends were trimmed by 6 bases and 1 base, with 9 bases remaining between them. Germline lookup yields CDR1 KGHSH and CDR2 LQKENI. This CDR3 has 13 amino acids. The CDR3, as DNA: TGTGCCAGCTCCACTATCGGGAACACTGAAGCTTTCTTT. Its protein is CASSTIGNTEAFF.

This chain links TRBV7-3 with TRBJ1-6, with 8 nucleotides matching TRBD1. Germline CDR1 is SGHTA and CDR2 is FQGTGA. The CDR3 contains 15 residues. V lost 1 base, J lost 6 bases, and 2 bases stayed unmatched. Here the CDR3 DNA reads TGTGCCAGCAGCTTAAGGACAGGGTTTAATTCACCCCTCCACTTT. Amino acid sequence: CASSLRTGFNSPLHF.

V usage is TRBV19 and J usage is TRBJ1-3; D uncertain. This CDR3 is 15 amino acids long. The V and J ends lost 1 base and 4 bases respectively, with 11 bases between them. The V gene's germline CDR1 is LNHDA and CDR2 SQIVND (reference sequence). The CDR3 DNA is TGTGCCAGTAGTATAGCTGGAGGGATGGGAAACACCATATATTTT. Translating gives CASSIAGGMGNTIYF.

The rearrangement uses TRBV10-1 and TRBJ1-1; 8 bases align to TRBD1. CDR3 size: 15 residues. Germline values: CDR1 WNHNN, CDR2 SYGVQD (reference sequence). J gave up 2 bases and V 4 bases, and 6 bases lay outside the gene matches. Here the CDR3 reads CASSGGGQGNTEAFF. CDR3 nucleotides: TGCGCCAGCAGTGGAGGCGGACAGGGAAACACTGAAGCTTTCTTT.

This sequence joins TRBV19 and TRBJ1-2; D ambiguous. CDR1 is LNHDA and CDR2 is SQIVND in the germline V gene (reference sequence). V lost 7 bases to trimming and J lost 1 base, with 13 bases between them. This CDR3 has 14 amino acids. The CDR3 DNA reads as TGTGCCAGTACCCTGGGCGGGGATAACTATGGCTACACCTTC. This encodes CASTLGGDNYGYTF. Filled out from reference TRBV19 and TRBJ1-2, the complete variable domain reads DGGITQSPKYLFRKEGQNVTLSCEQNLNHDAMYWYRQDPGQGLRLIYYSQIVNDFQKGDIAEGYSVSREKKESFPLTVTSAQKNPTAFYLCASTLGGDNYGYTFGSGTRLTVV.

The rearrangement links TRBV7-2 to TRBJ2-3; 8 positions match TRBD2. The CDR3 has 11 residues. Germline CDR1 reads SGHTA; CDR2 reads FQGNSA. V was pared by 11 bases and J by 7 bases, with 5 bases of the junction left unmatched. The CDR3 loop reads CAVGGGNTQYF. DNA of the CDR3: TGTGCCGTCGGGGGGGGAAATACGCAGTATTTT.

The V gene is TRBV2, the J gene TRBJ1-1; unclear D gene. CDR3 length equals 14 residues. From germline, CDR1 is SNHLY and CDR2 FYNNEI. Trimming removed 6 bases from V and 4 bases from J, with 15 bases in between. The CDR3 nucleotides read TGTGCCAGCAGGGTAGGTAGTCAGAGCACTGAAGCTTTCTTT. Translation gives CASRVGSQSTEAFF.

This CDR3 reads CASRGKTSGDYEQYF. CDR3 sequence (DNA): TGTGCCAGCAGGGGGAAGACTAGCGGGGATTACGAGCAGTACTTC. The chain recombines TRBV6-1 with TRBJ2-7, with TRBD2 identical over 11 bases. The CDR3 has 15 residues. Germline V gene lookup returns CDR1 MNHNS and CDR2 SASEGT. Germline trimming cut 6 bases from V and 4 bases from J; bases unmatched to any gene: 8.

The genes are TRBV2 and TRBJ2-5; D is undetermined. CDR1 SNHLY and CDR2 FYNNEI come from the germline V gene. V was pared by 7 bases and J by 7 bases, with 16 bases between. This CDR3 spans 13 amino acids. CDR3 loop: CASTIGSPGTQYF. In DNA form, the CDR3 reads TGTGCCAGCACAATAGGGTCCCCGGGGACCCAGTACTTC.

The chain combines TRBV5-1 with TRBJ2-3; 9 bases are a match to TRBD1. This CDR3 has 16 amino acids. Germline values: CDR1 SGHRS, CDR2 YFSETQ. V lost 7 bases, J lost 0 bases, and 9 bases stayed unmatched. The CDR3 loop reads CASRSTGTGSTDTQYF. As DNA, the CDR3 is TGCGCCAGCCGGAGCACCGGGACAGGGAGCACAGATACGCAGTATTTT.

This clone has a single count. This rearrangement joins TRBV19 to TRBJ1-1; possibly TRBD1 for D (6 bases). This CDR3 comprises 13 residues. Germline values: CDR1 LNHDA, CDR2 SQIVND (reference sequence). V lost 3 bases and J lost 5, with 10 bases in between. The chain's CDR3 is CASSINRETEAFF. In nucleotides, the CDR3 is TGTGCCAGTAGTATTAACAGGGAAACTGAAGCTTTCTTT.

The rearrangement uses TRBV28 and TRBJ1-5; possibly TRBD1 for D (5 bases). The CDR3 is 13 amino acids. Germline V gene lookup returns CDR1 MDHEN and CDR2 SYDVKM. The V end was cut by 2 bases, the J end by 9 bases, with 11 bases between. CDR3 bases: TGTGCCAGCAGTTTAACATTCCAGGGGCCCCAGCATTTT. Residues: CASSLTFQGPQHF.

V gene TRBV5-8 combines with J gene TRBJ1-6; 11 nucleotides agree with TRBD1. Per the germline V gene, CDR1 is SGHTS and CDR2 is YDEGEE. The CDR3 totals 19 residues. The trim removed 2 bases at V and 9 bases at J, leaving 16 bases unmatched. The CDR3 spells CASSFHRDRGKPISSPLHF. CDR3 in DNA: TGTGCCAGCAGCTTCCACCGGGACAGGGGGAAACCTATAAGTTCACCCCTCCACTTT.

There are a few counts of this clone. This chain uses TRBV25-1 with TRBJ1-6; no clear D gene. Germline V gene lookup returns CDR1 MGHDK and CDR2 SYGVNS. There are 13 residues in the CDR3. With 8 bases removed from V and 13 bases from J, the gap between germline ends came to 18 bases. The DNA of the CDR3 is TGTGCCAGCCGTGCAATATCTACCGACCCCCTCCACTTT. This encodes CASRAISTDPLHF.

This chain joins TRBV2 and TRBJ2-7, with D perhaps matching TRBD1 or TRBD2 (5 bases each). Germline V CDR1 and CDR2: SNHLY, FYNNEI. The CDR3 consists of 14 residues. With 4 bases removed from V and 4 bases from J, the gap between germline ends came to 14 bases. For the CDR3, the DNA is TGTGCCAGCAGTGCGGGGCCGATAAATTACGAGCAGTACTTC. It translates to CASSAGPINYEQYF.

The gene calls are TRBV15 and TRBJ1-3, with D unresolved. Germline CDR1 reads LNHNV; CDR2 reads YYDKDF (reference sequence). The CDR3 totals 14 residues. V lost 0 bases and J 0 bases, leaving 3 bases between the germline ends. The CDR3 DNA reads TGTGCCACCAGCAGAGATGTCTCTGGAAACACCATATATTTT. It encodes CATSRDVSGNTIYF.

This chain uses TRBV21-1 with TRBJ1-2. TRBV21-1 is assigned pseudogene status. CDR3 length: 24 residues. The CDR3 loop reads CASSKVRGAGTVWQTSLMAYGYTF. For the CDR3, the DNA is TGTGCCAGCAGCAAAGTCCGTGGCGCTGGGACCGTATGGCAAACCTCCCTTATGGCGTATGGCTACACCTTC.

The V and J genes are TRBV5-1 and TRBJ2-1; D is unresolved. CDR1 is SGHRS, CDR2 YFSETQ, per germline. With 5 bases removed from V and 8 bases from J, the gap between germline ends came to 11 bases. This CDR3 spans 12 amino acids. CDR3 nucleotides: TGCGCCAGCAGGGGATTTGGGGATGAGCAGTTCTTC. The encoded protein is CASRGFGDEQFF.

The rearrangement uses TRBV30 and TRBJ1-2; no reliable D call. Trimming took 0 bases from V and 0 from J, leaving 5 bases between them. The germline gives CDR1 GTSNPN, CDR2 SVGIG (reference sequence). The CDR3 has 13 amino acids. The CDR3 loop reads CAWSVWANYGYTF. The CDR3 bases are TGTGCCTGGAGTGTATGGGCTAACTATGGCTACACCTTC.

The chain recombines TRBV28 with TRBJ1-1, with 7 bases that match TRBD1. The CDR3 runs 12 residues. The germline gives CDR1 MDHEN, CDR2 SYDVKM. With V trimmed by 7 bases and J by 3 bases, 2 bases remained unmatched. The CDR3 protein is CASIGGHTEAFF. CDR3 sequence (DNA): TGTGCCAGCATAGGGGGCCACACTGAAGCTTTCTTT.

The genes are TRBV5-1 and TRBJ2-7; 9 bases line up with TRBD1. The CDR3 runs to 17 residues. V trimming: 4 bases; J trimming: 5 bases; junction bases outside the gene matches: 16. Germline values: CDR1 SGHRS, CDR2 YFSETQ. CDR3 nucleotides: TGCGCCAGCAGCAAATCTTTTGGGACAGGGTTTTTGGACGAGCAGTACTTC. Its translation is CASSKSFGTGFLDEQYF. Full variable domain (remainder filled in from reference TRBV5-1 and TRBJ2-7): KAGVTQTPRYLIKTRGQQVTLSCSPISGHRSVSWYQQTPGQGLQFLFEYFSETQRNKGNFPGRFSGRQFSNSRSEMNVSTLELGDSALYLCASSKSFGTGFLDEQYFGPGTRLTVT.

This clone was seen a handful of times. V and J are TRBV10-3 and TRBJ2-3; 11 nucleotides match TRBD2. CDR3 size: 16 residues. Germline assignment: CDR1 ENHRY and CDR2 SYGVKD. After removal of 4 bases from V and 3 bases from J, the junction contained 6 bases not matched to a gene. CDR3 nucleotides: TGTGCCATCAGTGCCTCTAGCGGGGGGAGGACAGATACGCAGTATTTT. Translating gives CAISASSGGRTDTQYF.

The gene calls are TRBV30 and TRBJ1-1; tentative D call: TRBD1 (5 bases). The CDR3 runs 12 residues. Germline CDR1 reads GTSNPN; CDR2 reads SVGIG (reference sequence). For the CDR3, the DNA is TGTGGGCAGGGCCTCATGAACACTGAAGCTTTCTTT. It is translated as CGQGLMNTEAFF. Looking up the rest from reference TRBV30 and TRBJ1-1 gives the full variable domain: SQTIHQWPATLVQPVGSPLSLECTVEGTSNPNLYWYRQAAGRGLQLLFYSVGIGQISSEVPQNLSASRPQDRQFILSSKKLLLSDSGFYLCGQGLMNTEAFFGQGTRLTVV.

The CDR3: CASRSHYSATNEKLFF. DNA for the CDR3: TGTGCCAGCCGGAGCCATTATTCCGCAACTAATGAAAAACTGTTTTTT. This chain links TRBV4-2 with TRBJ1-4; the D is unclear. Looked up from germline, CDR1 is LGHNA and CDR2 is YNFKEQ. This CDR3 contains 16 residues. With 8 bases removed from V and 0 bases from J, the gap between germline ends came to 16 bases.

This rearrangement joins TRBV4-3 to TRBJ1-4; 8 bases line up with TRBD1. Trimming removed 0 bases from V and 7 bases from J; junction bases left unmatched: 7. The CDR3 has 16 amino acids. CDR1 LGHNA and CDR2 YSLEER come from the germline V gene. The CDR3 nucleotides read TGCGCCAGCAGCCAAGATTGGGCAGGGGGCGGTGAAAAACTGTTTTTT. Amino acids: CASSQDWAGGGEKLFF.

The chain employs TRBV30 and TRBJ2-5, with unresolved D. Germline CDR1 and CDR2: GTSNPN and SVGIG (reference sequence). V lost 8 bases to trimming and J lost 2 bases, with 12 bases between them. The CDR3 is 12 residues long. The CDR3 sequence: CAGKDGQETQYF. The CDR3 nucleotides read TGTGCCGGAAAGGACGGACAAGAGACCCAGTACTTC. Filled out from reference TRBV30 and TRBJ2-5, the complete variable domain reads SQTIHQWPATLVQPVGSPLSLECTVEGTSNPNLYWYRQAAGRGLQLLFYSVGIGQISSEVPQNLSASRPQDRQFILSSKKLLLSDSGFYLCAGKDGQETQYFGPGTRLLVL.

This clone was observed a handful of times. The genes are TRBV19 and TRBJ1-1; 9 bases match TRBD1. This CDR3 is 16 amino acids long. The V and J ends lost 4 bases and 1 base, in that order; junction bases with no gene match: 7. Germline V gene data show CDR1 as LNHDA and CDR2 as SQIVND (reference sequence). Written as DNA, the CDR3 is TGTGCCAGTAGTACGACGGGACAGGGTCGGAACACTGAAGCTTTCTTT. Amino acid sequence: CASSTTGQGRNTEAFF.

The gene calls are TRBV7-8 and TRBJ1-5, with TRBD1 matching 7 bases. Germline CDR1 reads SGHVS; CDR2 reads FQNEAQ. CDR3 length: 15 amino acids. Trimming took 1 base from V and 6 from J; bases not matched to a gene: 6. CDR3 DNA: TGTGCCAGCAGCTTAGTGCAGGGGGAGGGTCAGCCCCAGCATTTT. Translated, it gives CASSLVQGEGQPQHF.